These T cell receptor beta chains were read from a single sample in a study of human T cells and chemical hapten exposure. From the RACE reads, TCRdb called clonotypes with MiXCR, one entry per CDR3 protein. The sample has over 300,000 distinct CDR3 sequences, 5% to 6.5% seen once. The material sequenced was whole blood, taken in connection with sensitization to the hapten diphenylcyclopropenone (DPC). All receptors come from a woman between 45 and 60 years old with alopecia areata. Some clones in this sample may be carry-over from other donors' samples. Each CDR3 is given with its conserved first and last residue. Fields, in order: D gene, clone size, V gene, J gene, CDR3 DNA, CDR3 protein. D genes are given only for firm matches. Some rows have no size entry. The others give once, few or many, or a class for an expanded clone.

d_call: TRBD2
clone_size: NA
v_call: TRBV12-3/TRBV12-4
j_call: TRBJ2-7
cdr3_nt: TGTGCCAGCAGTCGGACTAGCGGAGGCAAATTCTCCTACGAGCAGTACTTC
cdr3_aa: CASSRTSGGKFSYEQYF

d_call: TRBD1
clone_size: few
v_call: TRBV6-1
j_call: TRBJ1-5
cdr3_nt: TGTGCCAGCAGAGCCGAGCAGGGGGGCGGTCAGCCCCAGCATTTT
cdr3_aa: CASRAEQGGGQPQHF

d_call: NA
clone_size: NA
v_call: TRBV2
j_call: TRBJ1-1
cdr3_nt: TGTGCCAGCCGCATGGTCAGGGCTTCGAACACTGAAGCTTTCTTT
cdr3_aa: CASRMVRASNTEAFF

d_call: NA
clone_size: few
v_call: TRBV7-6
j_call: TRBJ1-1
cdr3_nt: TGTGCCAGCAGCTTAGCGCTGGGGGGGGCTGAAGCTTTCTTT
cdr3_aa: CASSLALGGAEAFF

d_call: TRBD2
clone_size: NA
v_call: TRBV27
j_call: TRBJ2-3
cdr3_nt: TGTGCCAGCAGTTTATACCTAGCGGGAGCCTCAGATACGCAGTATTTT
cdr3_aa: CASSLYLAGASDTQYF

d_call: NA
clone_size: few
v_call: TRBV28
j_call: TRBJ1-1
cdr3_nt: TGTGCCAGCAGTTCTCTCAAGAGTGAGACTGAAGCTTTCTTT
cdr3_aa: CASSSLKSETEAFF

d_call: NA
clone_size: many
v_call: TRBV15
j_call: TRBJ2-1
cdr3_nt: TGTGCCACCAGGGCTCCAGGGAGTAGGAATGAGCAGTTCTTC
cdr3_aa: CATRAPGSRNEQFF

d_call: NA
clone_size: few
v_call: TRBV6-5
j_call: TRBJ2-3
cdr3_nt: TGTGCCAGCAAGGGGCTAGTCTCAGATACGCAGTATTTT
cdr3_aa: CASKGLVSDTQYF

d_call: NA
clone_size: many
v_call: TRBV29-1
j_call: TRBJ2-1
cdr3_nt: TGCAGCGTTGTAGGGCCTCAGCAAGGGAATGAGCAGTTCTTC
cdr3_aa: CSVVGPQQGNEQFF

d_call: NA
clone_size: few
v_call: TRBV20-1
j_call: TRBJ1-6
cdr3_nt: TGCAGTGCTAGAAGGGGCTCACATGAGGATTCACCCCTCCACTTT
cdr3_aa: CSARRGSHEDSPLHF

d_call: NA
clone_size: many
v_call: TRBV7-2
j_call: TRBJ2-5
cdr3_nt: TGTGCCAGCAGCTTAGCCCGTCAGCTCCAAGAGACCCAGTACTTC
cdr3_aa: CASSLARQLQETQYF

d_call: TRBD1
clone_size: NA
v_call: TRBV6-5
j_call: TRBJ1-1
cdr3_nt: TGTGCCAGCAGTTCCTTCAGGGGGCAAGGGACTGAAGCTTTCTTT
cdr3_aa: CASSSFRGQGTEAFF

d_call: TRBD1
clone_size: few
v_call: TRBV7-9
j_call: TRBJ1-6
cdr3_nt: TGTGCCAGCAGCTCATTTTCGGGACAGATCTATAATTCACCCCTCCACTTT
cdr3_aa: CASSSFSGQIYNSPLHF

d_call: TRBD1
clone_size: many
v_call: TRBV7-2
j_call: TRBJ1-2
cdr3_nt: TGTGCCAGCAGCTGGACAGGGTCCTATGGCTACACCTTC
cdr3_aa: CASSWTGSYGYTF

d_call: NA
clone_size: NA
v_call: TRBV7-9
j_call: TRBJ2-1
cdr3_nt: TGTGCCAGCAGCTTAGCGCAACGGGGGAGTGAGCAGTTCTTC
cdr3_aa: CASSLAQRGSEQFF

d_call: TRBD1
clone_size: NA
v_call: TRBV7-9
j_call: TRBJ1-4
cdr3_nt: TGTGCCAGCAGCATCGGACAGGGAAGTAGAGGGGAAAAACTGTTTTTT
cdr3_aa: CASSIGQGSRGEKLFF